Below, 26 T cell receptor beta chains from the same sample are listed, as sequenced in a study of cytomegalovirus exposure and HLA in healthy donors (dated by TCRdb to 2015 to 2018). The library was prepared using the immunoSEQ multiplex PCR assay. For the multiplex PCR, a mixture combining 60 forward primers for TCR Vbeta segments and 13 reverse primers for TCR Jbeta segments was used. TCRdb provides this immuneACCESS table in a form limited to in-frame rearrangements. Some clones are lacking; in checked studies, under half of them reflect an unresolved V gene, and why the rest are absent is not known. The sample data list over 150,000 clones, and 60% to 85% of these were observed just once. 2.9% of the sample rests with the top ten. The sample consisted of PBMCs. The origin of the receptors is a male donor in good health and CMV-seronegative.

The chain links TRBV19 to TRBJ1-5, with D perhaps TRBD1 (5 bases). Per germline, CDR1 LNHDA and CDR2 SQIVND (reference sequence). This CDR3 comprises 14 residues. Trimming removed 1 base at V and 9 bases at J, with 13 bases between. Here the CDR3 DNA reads TGTGCCAGTAGTATAGGCGACAGTGCTGGGCCCCAGCATTTT. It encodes CASSIGDSAGPQHF. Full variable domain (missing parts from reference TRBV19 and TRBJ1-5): DGGITQSPKYLFRKEGQNVTLSCEQNLNHDAMYWYRQDPGQGLRLIYYSQIVNDFQKGDIAEGYSVSREKKESFPLTVTSAQKNPTAFYLCASSIGDSAGPQHFGDGTRLSIL.

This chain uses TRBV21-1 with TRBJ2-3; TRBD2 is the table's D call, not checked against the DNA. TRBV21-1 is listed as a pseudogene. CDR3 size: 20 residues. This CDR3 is CASSKAKRVRLGLRTDTQYF. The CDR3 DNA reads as TGTGCCAGCAGCAAAGCCAAGCGGGTAAGACTAGGCCTTCGAACAGATACGCAGTATTTT.

CDR3 protein: CASSLGQESSPLHF. The DNA for the CDR3 is TGCGCCAGCAGCCTAGGACAGGAATCTTCACCCCTCCACTTT. The chain joins TRBV5-1 to TRBJ1-6, with TRBD1 matching 7 bases. Germline V gene data show CDR1 as SGHRS and CDR2 as YFSETQ. This CDR3 contains 14 residues. V trimming: 4 bases; J trimming: 9 bases; junction bases outside the gene matches: 7.

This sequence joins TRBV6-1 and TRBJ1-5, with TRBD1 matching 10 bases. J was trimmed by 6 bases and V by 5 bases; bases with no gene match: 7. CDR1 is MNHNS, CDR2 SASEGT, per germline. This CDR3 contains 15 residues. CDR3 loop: CASSFDRGLTQPQHF. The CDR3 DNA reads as TGTGCCAGCAGTTTCGACAGGGGGCTGACTCAGCCCCAGCATTTT.

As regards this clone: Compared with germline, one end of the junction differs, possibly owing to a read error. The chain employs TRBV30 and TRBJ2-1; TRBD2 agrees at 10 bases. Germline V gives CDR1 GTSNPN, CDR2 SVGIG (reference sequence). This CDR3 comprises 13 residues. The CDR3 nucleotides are TGTGCCCGGAGGTCCGGGACTAGCGAGGAGCAGTTCTTC. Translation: CARRSGTSEEQFF. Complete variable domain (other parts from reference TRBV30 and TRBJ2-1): SQTIHQWPATLVQPVGSPLSLECTVEGTSNPNLYWYRQAAGRGLQLLFYSVGIGQISSEVPQNLSASRPQDRQFILSSKKLLLSDSGFYLCARRSGTSEEQFFGPGTRLTVL.

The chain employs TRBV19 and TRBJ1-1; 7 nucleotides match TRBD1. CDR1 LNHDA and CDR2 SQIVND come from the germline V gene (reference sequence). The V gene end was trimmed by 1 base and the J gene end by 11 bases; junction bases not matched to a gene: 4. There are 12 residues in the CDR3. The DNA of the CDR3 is TGTGCCAGTAGTATAGGACAGGGATCGGCTTTCTTT. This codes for CASSIGQGSAFF.

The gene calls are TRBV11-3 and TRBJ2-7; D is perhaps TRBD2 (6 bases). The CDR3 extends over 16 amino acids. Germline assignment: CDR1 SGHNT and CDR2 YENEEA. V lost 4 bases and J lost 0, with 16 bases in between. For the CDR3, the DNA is TGTGCCAGCAGCTGGCTAGCGATTTCCCTCTCCTACGAGCAGTACTTC. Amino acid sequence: CASSWLAISLSYEQYF.

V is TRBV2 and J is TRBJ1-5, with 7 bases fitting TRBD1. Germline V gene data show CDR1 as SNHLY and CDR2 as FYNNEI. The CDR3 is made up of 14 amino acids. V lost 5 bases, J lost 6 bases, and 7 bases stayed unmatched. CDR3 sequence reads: CASSYTGEAQPQHF. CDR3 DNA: TGTGCCAGCAGTTATACAGGGGAGGCTCAGCCCCAGCATTTT.

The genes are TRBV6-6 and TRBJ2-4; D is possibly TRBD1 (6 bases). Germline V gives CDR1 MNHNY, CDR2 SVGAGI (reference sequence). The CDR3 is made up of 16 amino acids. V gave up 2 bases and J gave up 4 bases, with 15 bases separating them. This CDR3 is CASSYGVQGLKNIQYF. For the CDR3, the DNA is TGTGCCAGCAGTTACGGGGTACAGGGCCTTAAAAACATTCAGTACTTC.

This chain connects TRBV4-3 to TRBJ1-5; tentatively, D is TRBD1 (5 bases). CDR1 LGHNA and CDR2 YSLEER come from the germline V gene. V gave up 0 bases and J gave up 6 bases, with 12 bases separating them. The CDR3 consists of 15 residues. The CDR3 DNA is TGCGCCAGCAGCCAAGATCTGACAGCTGGTCAGCCCCAGCATTTT. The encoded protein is CASSQDLTAGQPQHF.

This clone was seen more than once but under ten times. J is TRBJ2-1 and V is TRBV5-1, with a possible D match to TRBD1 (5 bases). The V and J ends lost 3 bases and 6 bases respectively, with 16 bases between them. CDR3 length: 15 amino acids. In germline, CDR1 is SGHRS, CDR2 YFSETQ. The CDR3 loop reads CASSWVSGAFNEQFF. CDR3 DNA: TGCGCCAGCAGCTGGGTGAGTGGGGCCTTCAATGAGCAGTTCTTC.

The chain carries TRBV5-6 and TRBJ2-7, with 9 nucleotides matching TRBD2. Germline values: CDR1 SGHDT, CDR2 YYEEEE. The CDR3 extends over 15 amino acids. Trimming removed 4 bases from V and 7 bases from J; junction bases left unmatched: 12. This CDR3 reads CASSVNPGLAGEQYF. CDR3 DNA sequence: TGTGCCAGCAGCGTAAACCCGGGACTAGCAGGGGAGCAGTACTTC.

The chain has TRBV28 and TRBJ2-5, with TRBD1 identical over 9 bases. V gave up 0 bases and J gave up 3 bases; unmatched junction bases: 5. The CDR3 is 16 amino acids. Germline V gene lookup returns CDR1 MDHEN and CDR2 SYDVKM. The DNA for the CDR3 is TGTGCCAGCAGTTTATGGGGGACAGGGAGTGAAGAGACCCAGTACTTC. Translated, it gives CASSLWGTGSEETQYF.

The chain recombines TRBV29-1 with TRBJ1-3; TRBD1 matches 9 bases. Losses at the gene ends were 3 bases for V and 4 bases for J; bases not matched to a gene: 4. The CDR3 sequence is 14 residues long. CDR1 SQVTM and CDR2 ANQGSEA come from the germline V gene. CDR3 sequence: CSVEGTGSGNTIYF. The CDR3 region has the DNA TGCAGCGTTGAGGGGACAGGGTCAGGAAACACCATATATTTT.

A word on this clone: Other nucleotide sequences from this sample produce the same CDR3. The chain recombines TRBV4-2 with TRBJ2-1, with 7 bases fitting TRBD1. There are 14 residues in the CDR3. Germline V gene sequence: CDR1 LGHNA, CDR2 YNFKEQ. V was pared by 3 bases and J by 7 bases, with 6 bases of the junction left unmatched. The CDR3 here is CASSQDMTGNEQFF. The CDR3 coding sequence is TGTGCCAGCAGCCAGGATATGACAGGGAATGAGCAGTTCTTC.

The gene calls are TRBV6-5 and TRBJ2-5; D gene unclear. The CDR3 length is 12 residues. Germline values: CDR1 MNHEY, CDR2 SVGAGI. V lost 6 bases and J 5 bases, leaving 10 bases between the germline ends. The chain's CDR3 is CASSQNGETQYF. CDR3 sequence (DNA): TGTGCCAGCAGCCAAAACGGGGAGACCCAGTACTTC.

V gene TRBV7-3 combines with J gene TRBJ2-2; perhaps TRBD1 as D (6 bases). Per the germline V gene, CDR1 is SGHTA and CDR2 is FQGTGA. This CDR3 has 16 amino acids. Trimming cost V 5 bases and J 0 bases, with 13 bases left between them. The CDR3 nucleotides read TGTGCCAGCAGCGAACAGGGATCGACGAACACCGGGGAGCTGTTTTTT. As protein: CASSEQGSTNTGELFF.

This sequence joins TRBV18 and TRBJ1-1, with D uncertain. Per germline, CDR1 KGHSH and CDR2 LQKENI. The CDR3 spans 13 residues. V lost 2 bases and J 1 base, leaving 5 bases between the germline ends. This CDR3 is CASSPAENTEAFF. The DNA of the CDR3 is TGTGCCAGCTCACCAGCAGAGAACACTGAAGCTTTCTTT.

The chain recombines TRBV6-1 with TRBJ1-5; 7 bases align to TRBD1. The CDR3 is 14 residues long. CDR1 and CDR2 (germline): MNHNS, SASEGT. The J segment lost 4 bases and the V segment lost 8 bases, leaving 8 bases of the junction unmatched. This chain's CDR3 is CASSLPQGNQPQHF. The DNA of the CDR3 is TGTGCCAGCTCCCTCCCACAGGGGAATCAGCCCCAGCATTTT.

This chain's CDR3 is CASSSRWDRESYYGYTF. In nucleotides, the CDR3 is TGCGCCAGCAGCTCCCGCTGGGACAGGGAATCTTACTATGGCTACACCTTC. The chain links TRBV4-1 to TRBJ1-2, with TRBD1 matching 9 bases. The CDR3 has 17 residues. Looked up from germline, CDR1 is MGHRA and CDR2 is YSYEKL. With 5 bases clipped from V and 3 bases from J, the junction kept 13 bases outside the gene matches.

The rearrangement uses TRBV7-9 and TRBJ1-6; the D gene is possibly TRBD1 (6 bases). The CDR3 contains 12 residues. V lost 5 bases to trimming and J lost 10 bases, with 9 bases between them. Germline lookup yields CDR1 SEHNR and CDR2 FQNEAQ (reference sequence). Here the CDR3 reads CASSPGESPLHF. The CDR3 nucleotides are TGTGCCAGCAGCCCAGGGGAATCACCCCTCCACTTT. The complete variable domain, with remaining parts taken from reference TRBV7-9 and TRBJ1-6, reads DTGVSQNPRHKITKRGQNVTFRCDPISEHNRLYWYRQTLGQGPEFLTYFQNEAQLEKSRLLSDRFSAERPKGSFSTLEIQRTEQGDSAMYLCASSPGESPLHFGNGTRLTVT.

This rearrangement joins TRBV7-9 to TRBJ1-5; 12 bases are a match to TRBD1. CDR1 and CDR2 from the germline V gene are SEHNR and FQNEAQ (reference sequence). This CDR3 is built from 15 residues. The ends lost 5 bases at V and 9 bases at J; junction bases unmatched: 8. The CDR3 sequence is CASSPGTGGSPPQHF. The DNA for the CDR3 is TGTGCCAGCAGCCCCGGGACAGGGGGCTCACCGCCCCAGCATTTT.

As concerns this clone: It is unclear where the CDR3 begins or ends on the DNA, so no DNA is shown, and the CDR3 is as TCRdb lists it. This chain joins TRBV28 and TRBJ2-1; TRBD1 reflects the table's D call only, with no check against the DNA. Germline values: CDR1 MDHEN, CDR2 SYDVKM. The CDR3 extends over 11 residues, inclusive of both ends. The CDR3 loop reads CASSFLAGSVF.

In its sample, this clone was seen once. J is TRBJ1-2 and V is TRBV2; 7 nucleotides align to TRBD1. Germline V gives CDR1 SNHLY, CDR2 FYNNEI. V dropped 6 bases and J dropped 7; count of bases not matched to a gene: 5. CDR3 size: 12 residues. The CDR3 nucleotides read TGTGCCAGCAGGGAGGGGGCTCGTGGCTACACCTTC. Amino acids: CASREGARGYTF.

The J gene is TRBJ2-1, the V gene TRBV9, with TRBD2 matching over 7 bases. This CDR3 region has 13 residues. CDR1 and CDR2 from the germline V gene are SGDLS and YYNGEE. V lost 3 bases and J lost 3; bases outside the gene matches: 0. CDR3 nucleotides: TGTGCCAGCAGCGCTAGCGGCTACAATGAGCAGTTCTTC. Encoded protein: CASSASGYNEQFF. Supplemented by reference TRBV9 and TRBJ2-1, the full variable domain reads DSGVTQTPKHLITATGQRVTLRCSPRSGDLSVYWYQQSLDQGLQFLIQYYNGEERAKGNILERFSAQQFPDLHSELNLSSLELGDSALYFCASSASGYNEQFFGPGTRLTVL.

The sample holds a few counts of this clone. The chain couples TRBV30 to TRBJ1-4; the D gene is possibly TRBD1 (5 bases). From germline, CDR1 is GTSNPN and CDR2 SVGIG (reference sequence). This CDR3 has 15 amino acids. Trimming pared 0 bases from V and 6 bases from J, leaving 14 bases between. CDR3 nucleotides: TGTGCCTGGAGTGTATGGGGCGGACCCGATGAAAAACTGTTTTTT. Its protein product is CAWSVWGGPDEKLFF.